The present T cell receptor beta chain was sequenced within a study of T cell changes during pregnancy in multiple sclerosis. Libraries were prepared by immunoSEQ multiplex PCR; TCRdb keeps only in-frame clonotypes and omits some of them. Counted here are under 120,000 clones, approximately 91% occurring once; the ten biggest clones make up 3% to 3.5%. This CDR3 spans 15 amino acids. Trimming at V came to 1 base and at J to 6 bases, leaving 0 bases not matched to a gene. Germline V gene sequence: CDR1 MNHNS, CDR2 SASEGT. J is TRBJ2-2 and V is TRBV6-1; 12 nucleotides agree with TRBD2. This sequence was found in a female donor with multiple sclerosis, enrolled in a pregnancy study. This specimen consisted of peripheral blood, obtained after pregnancy. The CDR3 reads CASSEGLAGAGELFF. DNA for the CDR3: TGTGCCAGCAGTGAAGGACTAGCGGGGGCCGGGGAGCTGTTTTTT.